Sequencing of this T cell receptor (beta chain) was carried out in a study of cytomegalovirus exposure and HLA in healthy donors. About this clone itself: Antigen unknown.

Researchers ran the PCR with 60 Vbeta and 13 Jbeta primers. Clones were sequenced by immunoSEQ multiplex PCR, and TCRdb holds only the in-frame ones, with some missing. The sample consists of about 180,000 clones, around 77% of them appearing once. V shed 0 bases and J shed 0 bases, with 9 bases lying between them. In germline, CDR1 is SGDLS, CDR2 YYNGEE. The CDR3 covers 16 residues. Findings of the study overall: Highest at DRB1 and lowest at HLA-C, TCR association rates differed among HLA loci in a later analysis. When analyzed later, a missense DCLRE1C variant was found to be linked to TCR beta V- and J-gene trimming.

The source material was PBMCs. The genes are TRBV9 and TRBJ2-2, with D perhaps matching TRBD1 (6 bases). The TCR was taken from a man in his sixties in good health and CMV-seronegative. The CDR3 here is CASSVVGQPNTGELFF. CDR3 DNA sequence: TGTGCCAGCAGCGTAGTAGGACAGCCGAACACCGGGGAGCTGTTTTTT. The whole variable domain, remainder taken from reference TRBV9 and TRBJ2-2, is DSGVTQTPKHLITATGQRVTLRCSPRSGDLSVYWYQQSLDQGLQFLIQYYNGEERAKGNILERFSAQQFPDLHSELNLSSLELGDSALYFCASSVVGQPNTGELFFGEGSRLTVL.